The sequence of this T cell receptor beta chain was determined in a study of T cell responses to AZD1222 COVID-19 vaccine. Study results and limitations: Vaccine-associated CD4 TCRs spanned spike, dominant at 160-218 and 743-854.

Notes on this clone: Its specificity is not known.

Trimming cost V 0 bases and J 1 base, with 9 bases left between them. CDR3 length equals 15 residues. Germline loops: CDR1 KGHSH, CDR2 LQKENI. Assay: immunoSEQ multiplex PCR; the TCRdb copy retains only in-frame clones and omits some. Here the sample spans roughly 120,000 clones, around 89% being singletons. The starting material was peripheral blood, obtained on day 0 of AZD1222 vaccination. This TCR was sampled from an adult in good health. The chain has TRBV18 and TRBJ1-1; no clear D. This CDR3 is CASSPPRWGNTEAFF. The CDR3 bases are TGTGCCAGCTCACCACCGCGCTGGGGGAACACTGAAGCTTTCTTT.